The 31 T cell receptor beta chains presented below share a single source sample, sequenced in a study of PD-L1 blockade in urothelial cancer. The repertoire was sequenced with immunoSEQ multiplex PCR; TCRdb's copy has only in-frame clones and lacks some. The table records 55,000 to 80,000 clones, 81% of them present only once. The sample's time point: pretreatment peripheral blood. The input for sequencing was PBMCs, taken around atezolizumab (anti-PD-L1) treatment. The receptors stem from a man in his 70s with urothelial cancer.

This chain connects TRBV15 to TRBJ2-7; D remains unclear. Trimming took 0 bases from V and 7 from J, leaving 13 bases between them. Germline CDR1 LNHNV, CDR2 YYDKDF (reference sequence). The CDR3 extends over 14 amino acids. Here the CDR3 DNA reads TGTGCCACCAGCAGAGATAGATCCCGGCGGGAGCAGTACTTC. As protein: CATSRDRSRREQYF.

This chain connects TRBV4-2 to TRBJ2-7, with TRBD2 matching over 8 bases. V dropped 0 bases and J dropped 7; count of bases not matched to a gene: 11. This CDR3 has 16 residues. The V gene's germline CDR1 is LGHNA and CDR2 YNFKEQ. The CDR3 here is CASSQEVSGIAGEQYF. CDR3 DNA: TGTGCCAGCAGCCAAGAGGTTAGCGGGATAGCTGGGGAGCAGTACTTC.

In the case of this clone: In the same sample, other DNA sequences code for this CDR3. The chain links TRBV19 to TRBJ2-1; weak D call: TRBD1 (5 bases). Germline V CDR1 and CDR2: LNHDA, SQIVND (reference sequence). This CDR3 is built from 13 residues. V dropped 1 base and J dropped 5 bases, with 6 bases sitting between them. DNA of the CDR3: TGTGCCAGTAGTATAGGACAGAACAATGAGCAGTTCTTC. Translated, it gives CASSIGQNNEQFF.

In DNA, the CDR3 is TGTGCCAGCAGCCAAGATGGGGCGGGAACCACCGGGGAGCTGTTTTTT. Amino acid sequence: CASSQDGAGTTGELFF. V usage is TRBV4-2 and J usage is TRBJ2-2; TRBD2 might be the D (6 bases). V was trimmed by 0 bases and J by 4 bases, leaving 12 bases between them. Germline V CDR1 and CDR2: LGHNA, YNFKEQ. The CDR3 has 16 amino acids.

This sequence joins TRBV25-1 and TRBJ2-5, with 10 bases aligning to TRBD2. The CDR3 is 17 amino acids. The V gene end was trimmed by 3 bases and the J gene end by 4 bases; junction bases not matched to a gene: 11. The germline V gene encodes CDR1 MGHDK and CDR2 SYGVNS. The CDR3 nucleotides are TGTGCCAGCAGTGATCAGGGACTAGCGAATGTGGGAGAGACCCAGTACTTC. It yields the protein CASSDQGLANVGETQYF.

In its sample, this clone was seen once. The genes are TRBV5-5 and TRBJ2-7, with D maybe TRBD1 (5 bases). V lost 0 bases to trimming and J lost 2 bases, with 9 bases between them. The germline V gene encodes CDR1 SGHKS and CDR2 YYEKEE (reference sequence). This CDR3 spans 14 amino acids. The DNA for the CDR3 is TGTGCCAGCAGCTTGGCTTCAGGGCCCTACGAGCAGTACTTC. Amino acids: CASSLASGPYEQYF.

The chain recombines TRBV19 with TRBJ2-2; possible D gene TRBD1, 7 bases. The CDR3 is 15 residues long. Germline CDR1 and CDR2: LNHDA and SQIVND (reference sequence). Deletions cut 3 bases from V and 3 bases from J, with 11 bases between. The chain's CDR3 is CASSIPRGDTGELFF. The CDR3 DNA reads as TGTGCCAGTAGTATCCCCAGGGGGGACACCGGGGAGCTGTTTTTT. Variable domain in full (rest from reference TRBV19 and TRBJ2-2): DGGITQSPKYLFRKEGQNVTLSCEQNLNHDAMYWYRQDPGQGLRLIYYSQIVNDFQKGDIAEGYSVSREKKESFPLTVTSAQKNPTAFYLCASSIPRGDTGELFFGEGSRLTVL.

The chain is built from TRBV10-2 and TRBJ2-7; TRBD2 matches at 9 bases. The CDR3 has 14 residues. V was clipped by 6 bases and J by 0 bases; unmatched bases: 3. In germline, CDR1 is WSHSY, CDR2 SAAADI. The CDR3, as DNA: TGCGCCAGCAGAGCGGGACTAGCCTCCTACGAGCAGTACTTC. It codes for CASRAGLASYEQYF.

For the CDR3, the DNA is TGCGCCAGCAGCTTGACAGGGGCGGTTGAAGAAAAACTGTTTTTT. Residues: CASSLTGAVEEKLFF. This chain joins TRBV5-1 and TRBJ1-4; 7 bases match TRBD1. From germline, CDR1 is SGHRS and CDR2 YFSETQ. Unmatched junction bases numbered 8, after V lost 1 base and J lost 8 bases. The CDR3 is made up of 15 amino acids.

This clone showed up just a few times. The CDR3 sequence: CSADRDPEAFF. CDR3 bases: TGCAGTGCTGACAGGGACCCTGAAGCTTTCTTT. The J gene is TRBJ1-1, the V gene TRBV20-1; 7 bases are a match to TRBD1. Per the germline V gene, CDR1 is DFQATT and CDR2 is SNEGSKA (reference sequence). This CDR3 spans 11 amino acids. The J segment lost 6 bases and the V segment lost 5 bases, leaving 3 bases of the junction unmatched.

The chain links TRBV14 to TRBJ2-7, with 8 bases lining up with TRBD1. CDR1 SGHDN and CDR2 FVKESK come from the germline V gene. The CDR3 runs to 14 residues. V lost 3 bases and J lost 7; bases outside the gene matches: 8. Written as DNA, the CDR3 is TGTGCCAGCAGCCAGTGGACAGGGACGGGGGAGCAGTACTTC. The encoded protein is CASSQWTGTGEQYF.

This clone was observed a handful of times. The V call is TRBV12-5, the J call TRBJ1-5; D gene unclear. V dropped 6 bases and J dropped 1 base, with 7 bases sitting between them. The CDR3 covers 13 residues. CDR1 is LGHNT, CDR2 FRNRAP, per germline. CDR3 loop: CASGPLSNQPQHF. The CDR3, as DNA: TGTGCTAGTGGCCCCTTAAGCAATCAGCCCCAGCATTTT.

This rearrangement joins TRBV19 to TRBJ1-1, with TRBD1 matching 10 bases. After removal of 3 bases from V and 8 bases from J, the junction contained 3 bases not matched to a gene. This CDR3 region has 13 residues. Per germline, CDR1 LNHDA and CDR2 SQIVND (reference sequence). The CDR3 reads CASSIGTGDEAFF. The CDR3 DNA sequence: TGTGCCAGTAGTATCGGGACAGGGGACGAAGCTTTCTTT.

This clone showed up many times. The rearrangement joins TRBV14 to TRBJ1-1; D not certain. V dropped 4 bases and J dropped 0 bases, with 9 bases sitting between them. Germline CDR1 is SGHDN and CDR2 is FVKESK. The length of the CDR3 is 14 residues. CDR3 region: CASSRTIMNTEAFF. CDR3 DNA sequence: TGTGCCAGCAGCCGGACTATAATGAACACTGAAGCTTTCTTT.

The chain links TRBV30 to TRBJ2-1, with TRBD2 matching over 12 bases. The CDR3 length is 14 residues. After removal of 0 bases from V and 10 bases from J, the junction contained 4 bases not matched to a gene. Germline V CDR1 and CDR2: GTSNPN, SVGIG (reference sequence). This chain's CDR3 is CAWSVLAGGWEQFF. The CDR3 coding sequence is TGTGCCTGGAGTGTACTAGCGGGAGGTTGGGAGCAGTTCTTC.

V gene TRBV18 combines with J gene TRBJ1-5, with 10 bases aligning to TRBD1. V shed 3 bases, J shed 7 bases, and the junction held 0 bases outside the gene matches. The CDR3 has 13 amino acids. Germline CDR1 is KGHSH and CDR2 is LQKENI. CDR3 sequence: CASSPTGGQPQHF. CDR3 in DNA: TGTGCCAGCTCACCGACAGGGGGCCAGCCCCAGCATTTT.

This clone was picked up a small number of times. This chain connects TRBV19 to TRBJ2-1; TRBD2 agrees at 9 bases. Germline V lookup: CDR1 LNHDA, CDR2 SQIVND (reference sequence). This CDR3 has 16 amino acids. V gave up 5 bases and J gave up 4 bases; unmatched junction bases: 9. DNA for the CDR3: TGTGCCAGTAGTCCCCAAAGCGGGAGGACTTACAATGAGCAGTTCTTC. Its protein is CASSPQSGRTYNEQFF.

This clone was seen only a few times. This chain uses TRBV10-3 with TRBJ1-1, with 8 bases that match TRBD1. The CDR3 runs to 14 residues. Germline assignment: CDR1 ENHRY and CDR2 SYGVKD. The ends lost 7 bases at V and 4 bases at J; junction bases unmatched: 8. This CDR3 is CAINPGQEVTEAFF. The CDR3 DNA sequence: TGTGCCATCAACCCGGGACAGGAGGTCACTGAAGCTTTCTTT.

The gene calls are TRBV2 and TRBJ2-3; maybe TRBD1 (5 bases). Trimming removed 4 bases at V and 6 bases at J, with 11 bases between. The CDR3 loop spans 13 amino acids. CDR1 SNHLY and CDR2 FYNNEI come from the germline V gene. For the CDR3, the DNA is TGTGCCAGCAGTGGCCCCAGGGCTGATACGCAGTATTTT. Its protein is CASSGPRADTQYF.

This clone has only a few counts. This sequence joins TRBV25-1 and TRBJ1-1; 9 positions agree with TRBD1. Trimming took 4 bases from V and 3 from J; bases not matched to a gene: 3. This CDR3 is built from 14 residues. Per the germline V gene, CDR1 is MGHDK and CDR2 is SYGVNS. The CDR3 DNA sequence: TGTGCCAGCAGTGGGGGACAGGGCTACACTGAAGCTTTCTTT. Its translation: CASSGGQGYTEAFF.

V usage is TRBV5-1 and J usage is TRBJ2-2, with 8 positions matching TRBD1. V lost 1 base to trimming and J lost 8 bases; unmatched junction nucleotides: 7. Per the germline V gene, CDR1 is SGHRS and CDR2 is YFSETQ. CDR3 length: 15 amino acids. The CDR3, as DNA: TGCGCCAGCAGCTTGACTCAGGGGGCGTCTGGGGAGCTGTTTTTT. Translation gives CASSLTQGASGELFF. Complete variable domain (other parts from reference TRBV5-1 and TRBJ2-2): KAGVTQTPRYLIKTRGQQVTLSCSPISGHRSVSWYQQTPGQGLQFLFEYFSETQRNKGNFPGRFSGRQFSNSRSEMNVSTLELGDSALYLCASSLTQGASGELFFGEGSRLTVL.

This rearrangement joins TRBV30 to TRBJ2-3; D gene unclear. This CDR3 is built from 14 residues. Germline lookup yields CDR1 GTSNPN and CDR2 SVGIG (reference sequence). The V end was cut by 2 bases, the J end by 0 bases, with 9 bases between. CDR3 sequence reads: CAWSPLTSTDTQYF. CDR3 DNA: TGTGCCTGGAGTCCCCTTACTAGCACAGATACGCAGTATTTT.

The J gene is TRBJ2-1, the V gene TRBV5-1, with 7 nucleotides matching TRBD1. The CDR3 runs to 15 residues. V was clipped by 4 bases and J by 0 bases; unmatched bases: 4. Germline values: CDR1 SGHRS, CDR2 YFSETQ. The CDR3 sequence: CASSPRQGSYNEQFF. The CDR3 DNA sequence: TGCGCCAGCAGCCCAAGACAGGGCTCCTACAATGAGCAGTTCTTC.

This chain joins TRBV6-1 and TRBJ1-2, with 10 bases aligning to TRBD1. Germline loops: CDR1 MNHNS, CDR2 SASEGT. CDR3 size: 14 residues. V shed 4 bases and J 7 bases; nucleotides not matched to a gene: 6. The CDR3 DNA sequence: TGTGCCAGCAGTGGGACAGGGGGATCGAGTGGCTACACCTTC. The encoded protein is CASSGTGGSSGYTF.

The chain joins TRBV2 to TRBJ2-7; maybe TRBD2 (5 bases). The length of the CDR3 is 15 residues. V was pared by 6 bases and J by 0 bases, with 15 bases between. CDR1 is SNHLY and CDR2 is FYNNEI in the germline V gene. CDR3 residues: CASRLGGGLSYEQYF. The CDR3 bases are TGTGCCAGCAGACTCGGAGGCGGGCTCTCCTACGAGCAGTACTTC.

The chain links TRBV5-1 to TRBJ2-1, with 11 bases matching TRBD2. This CDR3 is 16 amino acids long. J lost 3 bases, V lost 0 bases, and 2 bases had no gene match. Germline CDR1 and CDR2: SGHRS and YFSETQ. The CDR3 sequence: CASSLDLAGGYNEQFF. The CDR3 region has the DNA TGCGCCAGCAGCTTGGACCTAGCGGGAGGCTACAATGAGCAGTTCTTC.

The V gene is TRBV6-6, the J gene TRBJ2-7, with D tentatively TRBD1 (5 bases). Trimming left V 7 bases short and J 1 base short, with 11 bases between. The CDR3 is 13 residues long. Germline V gene data show CDR1 as MNHNY and CDR2 as SVGAGI (reference sequence). This CDR3 reads CASNLQESYEQYF. CDR3 bases: TGTGCCAGCAATTTACAGGAGTCCTACGAGCAGTACTTC.

CDR3 region: CASSRGLAAKEQYF. The CDR3 coding sequence is TGTGCCAGCAGCCGGGGACTAGCCGCGAAAGAGCAGTACTTC. The chain combines TRBV6-6 with TRBJ2-7, with 9 bases fitting TRBD2. This CDR3 is built from 14 residues. The germline V gene has CDR1 MNHNY and CDR2 SVGAGI (reference sequence). The V gene end was trimmed by 6 bases and the J gene end by 7 bases; junction bases not matched to a gene: 10.

The chain carries TRBV18 and TRBJ2-5, with 7 positions matching TRBD1. The V segment lost 2 bases and the J segment 2 bases; nucleotides outside the gene matches: 5. CDR1 is KGHSH, CDR2 LQKENI, per germline. The length of the CDR3 is 15 residues. The CDR3 reads CASSPFGTAQETQYF. CDR3 bases: TGTGCCAGCTCACCATTTGGGACAGCACAAGAGACCCAGTACTTC.

The chain employs TRBV19 and TRBJ1-1; 9 nucleotides agree with TRBD1. Trimming cost V 6 bases and J 3 bases; bases outside gene matches: 8. CDR1 is LNHDA, CDR2 SQIVND, per germline (reference sequence). The CDR3 is 15 residues long. CDR3 sequence (DNA): TGTGCCAGTAGCAGACAGGGGGATGGTGACACTGAAGCTTTCTTT. Amino acid sequence: CASSRQGDGDTEAFF.

This chain links TRBV2 with TRBJ2-3; weak D call: TRBD2 (5 bases). Germline loops: CDR1 SNHLY, CDR2 FYNNEI. Trimming left V 2 bases short and J 0 bases short, with 9 bases between. The CDR3 runs to 15 residues. CDR3 bases: TGTGCCAGCAGTGAACGGCGGGTTAGCACAGATACGCAGTATTTT. This encodes CASSERRVSTDTQYF.